This T cell receptor (beta chain) comes out of a study of PD-L1 blockade in urothelial cancer. Overall study: Of some 29 patients, around 25 were males with bladder-origin urothelial cancer. The median T cell count in blood samples was 110,000 to 150,000. General study findings and limits: Better survival was forecast by a pretreatment blood TCR clonality below the median.

Data came from immunoSEQ multiplex PCR; TCRdb stores just in-frame clones and leaves some out. This sample has some 45,000 clones, with around 82% found just once. Described time point: pretreatment peripheral blood. On this clone itself: The antigen remains unidentified.

CDR3 length equals 10 residues. Germline values: CDR1 DFQATT, CDR2 SNEGSKA (reference sequence). The clonotype originates from a man in his sixties with urothelial cancer. The chain links TRBV20-1 to TRBJ1-2; D ambiguous. Sample: PBMCs, taken around atezolizumab (anti-PD-L1) treatment. CDR3 sequence (DNA): TGCCATGCCCCGGACTATGGCTACACCTTC. Its translation is CHAPDYGYTF.